This note documents a single T cell receptor beta chain sequence. Antigen unknown. The entry originates in a study of cytomegalovirus exposure and HLA in healthy donors. Broader study findings: TCR beta chains associated with HLA were, in a later analysis, more clonally expanded than equally common others. 16,951 TCR beta sequences were associated with HLA alleles at 0.05 false discovery rate in a later analysis. Researchers reported from a later analysis that most CMV-associated TCR beta chains appeared HLA-restricted.

The PCR made use of 60 Vbeta and 13 Jbeta primers. Sequencing used immunoSEQ multiplex PCR; TCRdb keeps in-frame clones, though not all of them. Among 150,000 or so clones listed, almost 85% were seen once. This receptor was taken from a man younger than 40 in good health and CMV-seropositive. Sequenced input: PBMCs.

CDR3 coding DNA: TGTGCCAGCAGGACTAGCGGGGTAGGGGAGCTGTTTTTT. Residues: CASRTSGVGELFF. V gene TRBV28 combines with J gene TRBJ2-2, with 11 bases aligning to TRBD2. With 6 bases clipped from V and 8 bases from J, the junction kept 2 bases outside the gene matches. The CDR3 runs 13 residues. Per germline, CDR1 MDHEN and CDR2 SYDVKM. The whole variable domain, filled in from reference TRBV28 and TRBJ2-2, reads DVKVTQSSRYLVKRTGEKVFLECVQDMDHENMFWYRQDPGLGLRLIYFSYDVKMKEKGDIPEGYSVSREKKERFSLILESASTNQTSMYLCASRTSGVGELFFGEGSRLTVL.